The 20 T cell receptor beta chains given below trace back to one sample, sequenced in a study of post-analysis software for immune sequencing data. Their target antigens are unknown. Study conclusions and caveats: In patients, about 5 TRBV segments were more frequent than in controls, with TRBV5-6, TRBV5-1 and TRBV20-1 among them.

Sequencing libraries made from TCR beta cDNA carried unique molecular identifiers. TCRdb re-analysed the PCR reads in MiXCR, keeping a single row per CDR3 protein. The sample holds 700,000 to 800,000 distinct CDR3 sequences; roughly 27% are singletons and the top ten take more than 0.55%. Sequenced material: blood. The receptors stem from a girl aged 5-17 years with multiple sclerosis.

Only a few counts were recorded for this clonotype. This sequence joins TRBV9 and TRBJ1-1; 7 nucleotides agree with TRBD1. This CDR3 is built from 15 residues. V shed 4 bases and J 7 bases; nucleotides not matched to a gene: 13. Looked up from germline, CDR1 is SGDLS and CDR2 is YYNGEE. CDR3 sequence: CASSPGGSFYSEAFF. CDR3 DNA sequence: TGTGCCAGCAGCCCAGGGGGGTCGTTCTATAGTGAAGCTTTCTTT.

The rearrangement links TRBV3-1 to TRBJ2-3, with 7 bases lining up with TRBD2. This CDR3 has 17 amino acids. Germline V lookup: CDR1 LGHDT, CDR2 YNNKEL (reference sequence). Unmatched junction bases numbered 10, after V lost 3 bases and J lost 1 base. CDR3 loop: CASSHRAAGVGTDTQYF. CDR3 bases: TGTGCCAGCAGCCATAGGGCTGCGGGAGTTGGCACAGATACGCAGTATTTT.

In regard to this clonotype: A much larger clonotype is one base distant, so this may be a read error. The chain is built from TRBV28 and TRBJ1-2, with 7 bases lining up with TRBD1. The CDR3 contains 14 residues. J gave up 0 bases and V 6 bases, and 4 bases lay outside the gene matches. Germline CDR1 MDHEN, CDR2 SYDVKM. As DNA, the CDR3 is TGTGCCAGCAGGCGGGACAGAGCTAACTATGGCTACACCTTC. This sequence encodes CASRRDRANYGYTF.

V usage is TRBV20-1 and J usage is TRBJ1-2; the D is unclear. V gave up 3 bases and J gave up 2 bases, with 13 bases separating them. Germline CDR1 DFQATT, CDR2 SNEGSKA (reference sequence). This CDR3 comprises 14 residues. The CDR3 region is CSASESEVNYGYTF. The CDR3 coding sequence is TGCAGTGCTAGTGAGTCGGAGGTGAACTATGGCTACACCTTC.

The V call is TRBV20-1, the J call TRBJ1-1; the D is unclear. The V end lost 6 bases, the J end lost 3 bases, and 14 bases lay between the germline ends. Germline V gene sequence: CDR1 DFQATT, CDR2 SNEGSKA (reference sequence). The CDR3 covers 13 residues. CDR3 DNA: TGCAGTGCCACTTCCAGGCTTGACACTGAAGCTTTCTTT. It yields the protein CSATSRLDTEAFF.

In its sample, this clonotype was seen once. The V call is TRBV4-2, the J call TRBJ1-2; TRBD1 matches 7 bases. Unmatched junction bases numbered 14, after V lost 2 bases and J lost 8 bases. This CDR3 contains 16 residues. Germline CDR1 LGHNA, CDR2 YNFKEQ. The CDR3 loop reads CASSQQGQTWMEGYTF. The CDR3 DNA follows: TGTGCCAGCAGCCAACAGGGACAGACGTGGATGGAAGGCTACACCTTC.

The rearrangement uses TRBV28 and TRBJ2-2; no clear D. This CDR3 is 13 amino acids long. Germline V gene sequence: CDR1 MDHEN, CDR2 SYDVKM. V lost 6 bases, J lost 4 bases, and 9 bases lay in between. This chain's CDR3 is CASRARITGELFF. CDR3 sequence (DNA): TGTGCCAGCAGGGCTAGAATCACCGGGGAGCTGTTTTTT.

CDR3 in DNA: TGTGCCAGTAGAGGGCTAGCGGTGACAGATACGCAGTATTTT. Protein: CASRGLAVTDTQYF. The chain joins TRBV19 to TRBJ2-3; 7 nucleotides line up with TRBD2. V lost 6 bases to trimming and J lost 3 bases; unmatched junction nucleotides: 6. The germline CDR1 and CDR2 sequences are LNHDA and SQIVND (reference sequence). The CDR3 consists of 14 residues.

This clonotype has only a few counts. The CDR3 DNA reads as TGTGCCAGCAGCTTAGGTCAAGGGAGGAGCAATCAGCCCCAGCATTTT. Protein: CASSLGQGRSNQPQHF. J is TRBJ1-5 and V is TRBV7-2, with D unclear. V gave up 1 base and J gave up 1 base, with 11 bases separating them. Germline CDR1 SGHTA, CDR2 FQGNSA. The CDR3 sequence is 16 residues long.

This rearrangement joins TRBV28 to TRBJ2-4, with TRBD1 as a possible D gene (6 bases). The better agreement between TRBJ2-7 and the DNA end casts doubt on the J call. CDR1 is MDHEN, CDR2 SYDVKM, per germline. The CDR3 loop spans 12 amino acids. The CDR3 DNA reads as TGTGCCAGCAGTCAACAGGGAGTCGAGCAGTACTTC. It is translated as CASSQQGVEQYF.

This clonotype was recorded many times. This chain joins TRBV15 and TRBJ2-1, with 7 bases that match TRBD2. Losses at the gene ends were 2 bases for V and 7 bases for J; bases not matched to a gene: 11. Germline V lookup: CDR1 LNHNV, CDR2 YYDKDF (reference sequence). The length of the CDR3 is 16 residues. CDR3 DNA: TGTGCCACCAGCAGACCCCCTAGGCAGGGAGGGAATGAGCAGTTCTTC. As protein: CATSRPPRQGGNEQFF.

V and J are TRBV9 and TRBJ2-4; 7 positions agree with TRBD1. Per the germline V gene, CDR1 is SGDLS and CDR2 is YYNGEE. The CDR3 is made up of 17 amino acids. Trimming took 3 bases from V and 0 from J; bases not matched to a gene: 9. The CDR3 sequence: CASSAGIQGVAKNIQYF. The CDR3 nucleotides read TGTGCCAGCAGCGCGGGGATTCAGGGGGTAGCCAAAAACATTCAGTACTTC. Full variable domain (remainder filled in from reference TRBV9 and TRBJ2-4): DSGVTQTPKHLITATGQRVTLRCSPRSGDLSVYWYQQSLDQGLQFLIQYYNGEERAKGNILERFSAQQFPDLHSELNLSSLELGDSALYFCASSAGIQGVAKNIQYFGAGTRLSVL.

The chain recombines TRBV7-2 with TRBJ2-7, with 9 bases fitting TRBD2. Unmatched junction bases numbered 8, after V lost 2 bases and J lost 3 bases. The CDR3 runs to 16 residues. Germline loops: CDR1 SGHTA, CDR2 FQGNSA. CDR3 protein: CASSLTAGGPRYEQYF. As DNA, the CDR3 is TGTGCCAGCAGCTTAACCGCGGGAGGGCCCCGCTACGAGCAGTACTTC. The full variable domain, its missing parts supplied by reference TRBV7-2 and TRBJ2-7, is GAGVSQSPSNKVTEKGKDVELRCDPISGHTALYWYRQSLGQGLEFLIYFQGNSAPDKSGLPSDRFSAERTGGSVSTLTIQRTQQEDSAVYLCASSLTAGGPRYEQYFGPGTRLTVT.

This chain joins TRBV27 and TRBJ2-3; no clear D. Germline assignment: CDR1 MNHEY and CDR2 SMNVEV (reference sequence). The CDR3 consists of 15 residues. V was pared by 6 bases and J by 3 bases, with 16 bases between. Written as DNA, the CDR3 is TGTGCCAGCAGCCGCCTGGCTCAGTCGACAGATACGCAGTATTTT. This encodes CASSRLAQSTDTQYF.

With respect to this clonotype: The junction and the germline gene differ at one end; a read error may be behind it. This chain joins TRBV7-8 and TRBJ2-5, with 7 bases lining up with TRBD1. The CDR3 has 14 amino acids. CDR1 and CDR2 (germline): SGHVS, FQNEAQ. The CDR3 nucleotides read TGTGCCAGCAGGACAACAGGGGCTCAAGAGGCCCAGTACTTC. Protein product: CASRTTGAQEAQYF.

This clonotype has just a few counts. V is TRBV12-3 or TRBV12-4 and J is TRBJ1-2; no firm D call. Trimming took 2 bases from V and 3 from J, leaving 7 bases between them. CDR3 length equals 13 residues. CDR3 residues: CASSLYPDYGYTF. CDR3 in DNA: TGTGCCAGCAGTTTATACCCAGACTATGGCTACACCTTC.

This clonotype was detected a few times. A junction boundary mismatches the germline segment, possibly from a read error. V usage is TRBV7-2 and J usage is TRBJ1-1; D is ambiguous. Germline CDR1 SGHTA, CDR2 FQGNSA. The CDR3 is 14 amino acids. The CDR3 loop reads CASSLMLENPEAFF. The CDR3 region has the DNA TGTGCCAGCAGCTTAATGCTGGAGAACCCTGAAGCTTTCTTT. Complete variable domain (other parts from reference TRBV7-2 and TRBJ1-1): GAGVSQSPSNKVTEKGKDVELRCDPISGHTALYWYRQSLGQGLEFLIYFQGNSAPDKSGLPSDRFSAERTGGSVSTLTIQRTQQEDSAVYLCASSLMLENPEAFFGQGTRLTVV.

V is TRBV4-1 and J is TRBJ2-4, with 7 nucleotides matching TRBD2. The germline CDR1 and CDR2 sequences are MGHRA and YSYEKL. The V and J ends lost 4 bases and 7 bases, in that order; junction bases with no gene match: 4. The CDR3 has 13 amino acids. This CDR3 reads CASSRGGSNIQYF. DNA for the CDR3: TGCGCCAGCAGCCGGGGGGGAAGCAACATTCAGTACTTC.

The chain has TRBV20-1 and TRBJ2-5, with D possibly TRBD1 on 7 matching bases. The V end lost 3 bases, the J end lost 5 bases, and 16 bases lay between the germline ends. Germline V gene lookup returns CDR1 DFQATT and CDR2 SNEGSKA (reference sequence). This CDR3 comprises 14 residues. CDR3 amino acids: CSARLRGAGETQYF. For the CDR3, the DNA is TGCAGTGCTAGGCTCAGGGGGGCGGGGGAGACCCAGTACTTC.

For this clonotype: Being one base from a much bigger clone, this may be a read error. The chain couples TRBV10-3 to TRBJ2-6; D gene unclear. The CDR3 runs 15 residues. Germline V gives CDR1 ENHRY, CDR2 SYGVKD. Trimming took off 2 bases at V and 9 bases at J, with 14 bases between the two ends. The CDR3 here is CAISEDRTLLNVLTF. In DNA, the CDR3 is TGTGCCATCAGTGAGGACCGAACCTTACTCAACGTCCTGACTTTC.